This entry lists 27 T cell receptor beta chains sequenced from one sample in a study of cytomegalovirus exposure and HLA in healthy donors. The study ran its PCR with 60 Vbeta and 13 Jbeta primers. Only in-frame clones appear in the TCRdb table, and some are missing; sequencing was by immunoSEQ multiplex PCR. Counted here are 150,000 to 200,000 clones, around 82% occurring once; the ten biggest clones make up 0.2% to 0.3%. The sequenced sample consisted of PBMCs. These receptors all come from a boy younger than 18 in good health and CMV-seronegative.

The chain is built from TRBV27 and TRBJ1-2; D ambiguous. This CDR3 is built from 13 residues. Germline loops: CDR1 MNHEY, CDR2 SMNVEV (reference sequence). V was cut by 6 bases and J by 0 bases, with 8 bases left in between. In nucleotides, the CDR3 is TGTGCCAGCAGGGGAGCTGCTAACTATGGCTACACCTTC. Residues: CASRGAANYGYTF.

V gene TRBV5-4 combines with J gene TRBJ1-3; D is possibly TRBD1 or TRBD2 (5 bases each). The end of the DNA aligns better with TRBJ2-2, so the J call may be wrong. CDR3 size: 15 residues. Germline values: CDR1 SGHNT, CDR2 YYREEE (reference sequence). The CDR3 nucleotides are TGTGCCAGCAGCTTGGTACGAGGGGACACCGGGGAGCTGTTTTTT. Encoded protein: CASSLVRGDTGELFF.

This rearrangement joins TRBV2 to TRBJ1-4, with 7 positions matching TRBD1. The CDR3 is 16 amino acids. Unmatched junction bases numbered 10, after V lost 6 bases and J lost 3 bases. Looked up from germline, CDR1 is SNHLY and CDR2 is FYNNEI. The chain's CDR3 is CASRTNPGQPNEKLFF. The CDR3 DNA reads as TGTGCCAGCAGGACTAATCCGGGACAGCCTAATGAAAAACTGTTTTTT. Using reference TRBV2 and TRBJ1-4 for the parts outside the CDR3, the full variable domain is EPEVTQTPSHQVTQMGQEVILRCVPISNHLYFYWYRQILGQKVEFLVSFYNNEISEKSEIFDDQFSVERPDGSNFTLKIRSTKLEDSAMYFCASRTNPGQPNEKLFFGSGTQLSVL.

V is TRBV5-1 and J is TRBJ2-1; 12 bases map to TRBD1. Germline CDR1 is SGHRS and CDR2 is YFSETQ. CDR3 length equals 16 residues. Trimming removed 4 bases from V and 7 bases from J; junction bases left unmatched: 9. The CDR3 nucleotides read TGCGCCAGCAGCCTACCCGGGACAGGGGGCGAGAATGAGCAGTTCTTC. Amino acids: CASSLPGTGGENEQFF.

The V call is TRBV5-8, the J call TRBJ1-5, with 8 bases identical to TRBD1. The CDR3 runs to 15 residues. Germline CDR1 reads SGHTS; CDR2 reads YDEGEE. The V and J ends lost 4 bases and 4 bases, in that order; junction bases with no gene match: 7. The CDR3 reads CASSLDRVSNQPQHF. The CDR3 coding sequence is TGTGCCAGCAGCCTGGACAGGGTTAGTAATCAGCCCCAGCATTTT.

The CDR3 is CATTDRGTNTEAFF. In DNA, the CDR3 is TGTGCCACCACAGACAGGGGGACGAACACTGAAGCTTTCTTT. This chain uses TRBV15 with TRBJ1-1; TRBD1 agrees at 9 bases. The CDR3 consists of 14 residues. Trimming at V came to 7 bases and at J to 1 base, leaving 4 bases not matched to a gene. CDR1 and CDR2 (germline): LNHNV, YYDKDF (reference sequence).

J is TRBJ2-2 and V is TRBV6-4; D uncertain. In germline, CDR1 is MRHNA, CDR2 SNTAGT. The CDR3 consists of 12 residues. V was clipped by 8 bases and J by 3 bases, with 7 bases between them. This CDR3 is CASGLDTGELFF. CDR3 DNA: TGTGCCAGCGGCCTAGACACCGGGGAGCTGTTTTTT.

CDR3 coding DNA: TGTGCCAGCAGCGCCGGGACTAGCGGGCAAGCACAGTACTTC. Its translation is CASSAGTSGQAQYF. V and J are TRBV9 and TRBJ2-7; TRBD2 aligns across 12 bases. Losses at the gene ends were 3 bases for V and 10 bases for J; bases not matched to a gene: 8. Germline-derived CDR1 and CDR2 are SGDLS and YYNGEE. The CDR3 has 14 residues.

This clone was detected only once. The V call is TRBV30, the J call TRBJ1-6; D is perhaps TRBD1 (6 bases). CDR3 length: 13 residues. Trimming took 8 bases from V and 5 from J, leaving 13 bases between them. The germline V gene has CDR1 GTSNPN and CDR2 SVGIG (reference sequence). CDR3: CASQQGNNSPLHF. The DNA for the CDR3 is TGTGCCAGCCAACAGGGAAATAATTCACCCCTCCACTTT. Variable domain in full (rest from reference TRBV30 and TRBJ1-6): SQTIHQWPATLVQPVGSPLSLECTVEGTSNPNLYWYRQAAGRGLQLLFYSVGIGQISSEVPQNLSASRPQDRQFILSSKKLLLSDSGFYLCASQQGNNSPLHFGNGTRLTVT.

The chain employs TRBV5-4 and TRBJ2-5, with 9 bases identical to TRBD2. Unmatched junction bases numbered 8, after V lost 6 bases and J lost 5 bases. The CDR3 is 14 residues long. Germline V gene data show CDR1 as SGHNT and CDR2 as YYREEE (reference sequence). CDR3 in amino acids: CASNQREERETQYF. As DNA, the CDR3 is TGTGCCAGCAACCAGCGGGAGGAGAGGGAGACCCAGTACTTC.

This clone turned up a few times. The rearrangement uses TRBV5-1 and TRBJ1-1, with TRBD1 matching over 10 bases. CDR3 length: 16 residues. Germline V gene lookup returns CDR1 SGHRS and CDR2 YFSETQ. J gave up 6 bases and V 2 bases, and 10 bases lay outside the gene matches. The CDR3 loop is CASSLPSGQGHAEAFF. CDR3 nucleotides: TGCGCCAGCAGCTTACCTTCGGGACAGGGGCACGCTGAAGCTTTCTTT.

This chain links TRBV9 with TRBJ2-1; 7 bases align to TRBD1. J was trimmed by 4 bases and V by 0 bases; bases with no gene match: 13. The CDR3 is 18 amino acids. Per the germline V gene, CDR1 is SGDLS and CDR2 is YYNGEE. The CDR3 coding sequence is TGTGCCAGCAGCGTAGTAGTCTACGGGACAGATGCTTACAATGAGCAGTTCTTC. Translation gives CASSVVVYGTDAYNEQFF.

This chain links TRBV2 with TRBJ1-1; TRBD1 matches at 8 bases. V shed 6 bases, J shed 0 bases, and the junction held 18 bases outside the gene matches. The germline V gene encodes CDR1 SNHLY and CDR2 FYNNEI. This CDR3 spans 19 amino acids. The chain's CDR3 is CASSRDRFVRRGMNTEAFF. The CDR3 DNA follows: TGTGCCAGCAGCCGGGACAGGTTCGTTCGTCGCGGGATGAACACTGAAGCTTTCTTT.

The CDR3 DNA reads TGTGCCAGCAGCGTGGTGGCCGATAACACTGAAGCTTTCTTT. This codes for CASSVVADNTEAFF. The genes are TRBV9 and TRBJ1-1; D gene ambiguous. The germline gives CDR1 SGDLS, CDR2 YYNGEE. The CDR3 spans 14 residues. V lost 2 bases and J 2 bases, leaving 10 bases between the germline ends. Together with reference TRBV9 and TRBJ1-1, the CDR3 gives the full variable domain: DSGVTQTPKHLITATGQRVTLRCSPRSGDLSVYWYQQSLDQGLQFLIQYYNGEERAKGNILERFSAQQFPDLHSELNLSSLELGDSALYFCASSVVADNTEAFFGQGTRLTVV.

The chain employs TRBV27 and TRBJ1-5, with D possibly matching TRBD1 (6 bases). Germline CDR1 and CDR2: MNHEY and SMNVEV (reference sequence). This CDR3 region has 13 residues. The V and J ends lost 8 bases and 6 bases respectively, with 14 bases between them. The CDR3: CASSRQGSQPQHF. The CDR3 coding sequence is TGTGCCAGCTCCAGGCAGGGGAGTCAGCCCCAGCATTTT.

The J gene is TRBJ1-2, the V gene TRBV5-1; TRBD1 aligns across 7 bases. Germline CDR1 reads SGHRS; CDR2 reads YFSETQ. The CDR3 has 13 amino acids. V was clipped by 4 bases and J by 4 bases; unmatched bases: 4. In DNA, the CDR3 is TGCGCCAGCAGCCCGGACAGGAGCTATGGCTACACCTTC. It encodes CASSPDRSYGYTF.

The chain joins TRBV18 to TRBJ1-2, with 9 nucleotides matching TRBD1. The CDR3 loop spans 15 amino acids. The junction had 11 bases not matched to a gene; V was cut back by 4 bases and J by 8 bases. Germline V gene data show CDR1 as KGHSH and CDR2 as LQKENI. CDR3 sequence (DNA): TGTGCCAGCTCACGAGGTACAGGGGGCGCCTTGGGCTACACCTTC. It codes for CASSRGTGGALGYTF.

The genes are TRBV7-3 and TRBJ2-1, with 9 bases aligning to TRBD2. V shed 5 bases, J shed 2 bases, and the junction held 13 bases outside the gene matches. Germline CDR1 SGHTA, CDR2 FQGTGA. CDR3 size: 18 residues. The CDR3 nucleotides read TGTGCCAGCAGCCCAGGCGTCCTGGCGGGAGGGCCCTACAATGAGCAGTTCTTC. As protein: CASSPGVLAGGPYNEQFF.

The rearrangement uses TRBV9 and TRBJ1-3; perhaps TRBD1 as D (5 bases). The ends were cut back, 4 bases at V and 8 bases at J, with 16 bases in the middle. Germline CDR1 SGDLS, CDR2 YYNGEE. CDR3 size: 14 residues. CDR3 DNA sequence: TGTGCCAGCAGCCCGGCCGGTGGGGGGTACACCATATATTTT. This encodes CASSPAGGGYTIYF.

The chain employs TRBV7-8 and TRBJ1-5, with 8 bases lining up with TRBD1. The CDR3 length is 16 residues. V shed 6 bases and J 0 bases; nucleotides not matched to a gene: 7. Germline V lookup: CDR1 SGHVS, CDR2 FQNEAQ. The CDR3 protein is CASRGTGDYSNQPQHF. DNA for the CDR3: TGTGCCAGCAGAGGGACAGGCGATTATAGCAATCAGCCCCAGCATTTT.

This clone has a single count. V and J are TRBV5-4 and TRBJ2-7, with no clear D. Germline lookup yields CDR1 SGHNT and CDR2 YYREEE (reference sequence). V lost 1 base, J lost 3 bases, and 11 bases lay in between. This CDR3 contains 14 residues. DNA for the CDR3: TGTGCCAGCAGCTTGTACAGCAAAGGCTACGAGCAGTACTTC. It codes for CASSLYSKGYEQYF.

In DNA form, the CDR3 reads TGTGCCAGCAGTCCTCTGGCGGGGGGGCCCTACAATGAGCAGTTCTTC. This encodes CASSPLAGGPYNEQFF. The gene calls are TRBV13 and TRBJ2-1; 9 bases are shared with TRBD2. V lost 6 bases and J lost 2; bases outside the gene matches: 8. The CDR3 extends over 16 amino acids. Germline loops: CDR1 PRHDT, CDR2 FYEKMQ (reference sequence).

The genes are TRBV7-2 and TRBJ1-2; D possibly corresponds to TRBD1 (6 bases). The germline V gene encodes CDR1 SGHTA and CDR2 FQGNSA. CDR3 size: 14 residues. Trimming left V 6 bases short and J 4 bases short, with 15 bases between. The CDR3 reads CASRPLRGSYGYTF. The CDR3 DNA reads as TGTGCCAGCAGACCTCTCAGGGGATCCTATGGCTACACCTTC.

The chain couples TRBV29-1 to TRBJ1-1, with TRBD1 as a possible D gene (5 bases). Per germline, CDR1 SQVTM and CDR2 ANQGSEA. V was cut by 3 bases and J by 3 bases, with 8 bases left in between. The CDR3 is 12 amino acids. CDR3 nucleotides: TGCAGCGTTGAGCAGGGCTACACTGAAGCTTTCTTT. The encoded protein is CSVEQGYTEAFF.

V and J are TRBV27 and TRBJ1-5, with 7 bases identical to TRBD1. CDR3 length: 16 residues. V was clipped by 4 bases and J by 4 bases; unmatched bases: 10. CDR1 is MNHEY and CDR2 is SMNVEV in the germline V gene (reference sequence). The CDR3 DNA is TGTGCCAGCAGTTCCGCCCGAGGGACAGCTAATCAGCCCCAGCATTTT. It specifies CASSSARGTANQPQHF.

The gene calls are TRBV27 and TRBJ1-2; D is perhaps TRBD1 (5 bases). CDR3 length equals 12 residues. Trimming removed 10 bases from V and 8 bases from J, with 17 bases in between. CDR1 and CDR2 from the germline V gene are MNHEY and SMNVEV (reference sequence). The DNA for the CDR3 is TGTGCCATCGCGGATAGATGGGGCGGCTACACCTTC. Protein product: CAIADRWGGYTF.

V is TRBV27 and J is TRBJ2-7; weak D call: TRBD2 (5 bases). CDR1 and CDR2 from the germline V gene are MNHEY and SMNVEV (reference sequence). This CDR3 has 12 residues. Trimming took off 4 bases at V and 5 bases at J, with 9 bases between the two ends. This CDR3 is CASSSLVHEQYF. CDR3 DNA sequence: TGTGCCAGCAGTTCACTAGTTCACGAGCAGTACTTC.